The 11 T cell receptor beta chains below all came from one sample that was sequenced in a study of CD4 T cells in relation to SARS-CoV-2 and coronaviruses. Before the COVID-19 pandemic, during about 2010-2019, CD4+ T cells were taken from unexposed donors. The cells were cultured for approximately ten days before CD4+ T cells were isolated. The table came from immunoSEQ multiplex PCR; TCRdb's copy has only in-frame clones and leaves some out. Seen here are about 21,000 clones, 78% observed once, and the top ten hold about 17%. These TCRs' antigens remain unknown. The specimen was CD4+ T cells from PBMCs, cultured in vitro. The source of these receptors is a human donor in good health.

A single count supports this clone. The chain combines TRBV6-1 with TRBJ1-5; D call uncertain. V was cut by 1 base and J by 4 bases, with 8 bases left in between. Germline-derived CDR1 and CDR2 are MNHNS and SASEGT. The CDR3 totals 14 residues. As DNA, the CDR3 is TGTGCCAGCAGTGAAGGGCCTGCTAATCAGCCCCAGCATTTT. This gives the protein CASSEGPANQPQHF.

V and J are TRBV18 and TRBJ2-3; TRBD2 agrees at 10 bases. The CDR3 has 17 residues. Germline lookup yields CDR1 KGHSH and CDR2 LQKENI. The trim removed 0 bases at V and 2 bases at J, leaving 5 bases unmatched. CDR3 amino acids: CASSPPLAGVSTDTQYF. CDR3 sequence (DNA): TGTGCCAGCTCACCACCTCTAGCGGGAGTTTCCACAGATACGCAGTATTTT.

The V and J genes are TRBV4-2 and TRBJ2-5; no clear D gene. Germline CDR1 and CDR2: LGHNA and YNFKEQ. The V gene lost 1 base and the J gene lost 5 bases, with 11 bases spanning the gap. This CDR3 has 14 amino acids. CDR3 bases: TGTGCCAGCAGCCAAGGGACCAACGTGGAGACCCAGTACTTC. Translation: CASSQGTNVETQYF.

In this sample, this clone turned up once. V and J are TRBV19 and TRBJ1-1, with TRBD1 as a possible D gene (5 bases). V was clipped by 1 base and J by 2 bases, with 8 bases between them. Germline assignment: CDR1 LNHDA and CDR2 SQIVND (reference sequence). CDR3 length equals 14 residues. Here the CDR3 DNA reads TGTGCCAGTAGTATAGGGGGCCTAAACACTGAAGCTTTCTTT. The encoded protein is CASSIGGLNTEAFF. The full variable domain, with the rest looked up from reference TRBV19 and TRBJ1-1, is DGGITQSPKYLFRKEGQNVTLSCEQNLNHDAMYWYRQDPGQGLRLIYYSQIVNDFQKGDIAEGYSVSREKKESFPLTVTSAQKNPTAFYLCASSIGGLNTEAFFGQGTRLTVV.

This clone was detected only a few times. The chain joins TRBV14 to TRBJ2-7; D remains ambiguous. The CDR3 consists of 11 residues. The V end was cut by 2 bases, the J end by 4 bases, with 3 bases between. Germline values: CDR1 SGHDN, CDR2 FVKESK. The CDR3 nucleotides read TGTGCCAGCAGCCAACAGTACGAGCAGTACTTC. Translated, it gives CASSQQYEQYF.

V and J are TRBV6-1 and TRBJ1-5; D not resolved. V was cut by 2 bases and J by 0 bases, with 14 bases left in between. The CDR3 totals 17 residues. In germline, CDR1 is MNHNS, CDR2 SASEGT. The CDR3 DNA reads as TGTGCCAGCAGTGAAAAGGAGACGGTTTATAGCAATCAGCCCCAGCATTTT. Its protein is CASSEKETVYSNQPQHF.

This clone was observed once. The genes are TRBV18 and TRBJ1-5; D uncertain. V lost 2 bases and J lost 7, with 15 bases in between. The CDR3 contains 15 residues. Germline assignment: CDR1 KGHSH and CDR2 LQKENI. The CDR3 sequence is CASSPFSGIGQPQHF. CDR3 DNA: TGTGCCAGCTCACCATTCTCGGGTATAGGACAGCCCCAGCATTTT.

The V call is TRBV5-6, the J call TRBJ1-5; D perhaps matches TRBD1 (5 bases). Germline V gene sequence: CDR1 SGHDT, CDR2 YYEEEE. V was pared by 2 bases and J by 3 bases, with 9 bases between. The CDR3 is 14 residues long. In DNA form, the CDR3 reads TGTGCCAGCAGCTTCTTGGGGCACAATCAGCCCCAGCATTTT. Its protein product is CASSFLGHNQPQHF.

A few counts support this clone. CDR3 protein: CASTRTGSYGYTF. The CDR3 DNA is TGTGCCAGCACCCGGACAGGCTCCTATGGCTACACCTTC. This sequence joins TRBV12-3 or TRBV12-4 and TRBJ1-2, with 7 nucleotides matching TRBD1. The CDR3 consists of 13 residues. V shed 7 bases and J 4 bases; nucleotides not matched to a gene: 6.

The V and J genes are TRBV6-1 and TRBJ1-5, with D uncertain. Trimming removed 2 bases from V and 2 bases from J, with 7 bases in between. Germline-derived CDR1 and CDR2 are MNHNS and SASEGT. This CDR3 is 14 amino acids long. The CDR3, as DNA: TGTGCCAGCAGTGAACAGGACGGCAATCAGCCCCAGCATTTT. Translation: CASSEQDGNQPQHF.

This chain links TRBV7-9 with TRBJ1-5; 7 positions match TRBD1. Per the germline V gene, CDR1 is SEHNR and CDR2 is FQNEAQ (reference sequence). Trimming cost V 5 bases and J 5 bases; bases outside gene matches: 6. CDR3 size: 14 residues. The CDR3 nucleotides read TGTGCCAGCAGCAGTAGACAGGGAGATCAGCCCCAGCATTTT. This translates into CASSSRQGDQPQHF.